This is a list of T cell receptor beta chains from one sample in a study of early T cells in non-severe SARS-CoV-2 infection. TCRdb used MiXCR to reprocess the 5' RACE reads, holding one entry per CDR3 protein. The sample lists about 36,000 distinct CDR3 sequences; around 6.5% were seen once. The sequenced sample was whole blood, obtained at baseline. All receptors derive from an adult who was a healthcare worker with PCR-confirmed SARS-CoV-2 infection or an uninfected control (not recorded which). Each CDR3 is given with its conserved first and last residue. The D gene is left open where the match is weak. Some rows mark clone size as missing; the rest say once, few, many or name a class of expanded clone.

clone_size	v_call	j_call	d_call	cdr3_nt	cdr3_aa
NA	TRBV19	TRBJ2-1	TRBD2	TGTGCCAGTAGTTCCAGGACTAGCGGGAGTCCTGATGAGCAGTTCTTC	CASSSRTSGSPDEQFF
many	TRBV29-1	TRBJ1-2	TRBD1	TGCAGCGTGCTTACGGGACAGGGAAATGGCTACACCTTC	CSVLTGQGNGYTF
many	TRBV6-2/TRBV6-3	TRBJ2-2	TRBD1	TGTGCCAGCACCCTCCGGGACAGCACCGGGGAGCTGTTTTTT	CASTLRDSTGELFF
many	TRBV10-1	TRBJ1-6	NA	TGCGCCAGCAGTGATTCCGGACCCAATTCACCCCTCCACTTT	CASSDSGPNSPLHF
many	TRBV4-2	TRBJ1-5	TRBD1	TGTGCCAGCAGCCGTGAAGACAGGGGTCAGCCCCAGCATTTT	CASSREDRGQPQHF
few	TRBV12-3/TRBV12-4	TRBJ2-5	NA	TGTGCCAGCAGTTTGGAGGGACAGCTCCAAGAGACCCAGTACTTC	CASSLEGQLQETQYF
few	TRBV30	TRBJ1-2	TRBD1	TGTGCCTGGAACCGGGACAGGGGGCTTTTTGGCGGCTACACCTTC	CAWNRDRGLFGGYTF
NA	TRBV20-1	TRBJ1-5	NA	TGCAGTGCTAGAGGCCTAGTGACGGCGGATCAGCCCCAGCATTTT	CSARGLVTADQPQHF
many	TRBV6-6	TRBJ2-3	TRBD2	TGTGCCAGCACACTAGCGGGAGGGCGTAGCACAGATACGCAGTATTTT	CASTLAGGRSTDTQYF
many	TRBV9	TRBJ1-1	NA	TGTGCCAGCAGCGTCCCAGTGAACACTGAAGCTTTCTTT	CASSVPVNTEAFF